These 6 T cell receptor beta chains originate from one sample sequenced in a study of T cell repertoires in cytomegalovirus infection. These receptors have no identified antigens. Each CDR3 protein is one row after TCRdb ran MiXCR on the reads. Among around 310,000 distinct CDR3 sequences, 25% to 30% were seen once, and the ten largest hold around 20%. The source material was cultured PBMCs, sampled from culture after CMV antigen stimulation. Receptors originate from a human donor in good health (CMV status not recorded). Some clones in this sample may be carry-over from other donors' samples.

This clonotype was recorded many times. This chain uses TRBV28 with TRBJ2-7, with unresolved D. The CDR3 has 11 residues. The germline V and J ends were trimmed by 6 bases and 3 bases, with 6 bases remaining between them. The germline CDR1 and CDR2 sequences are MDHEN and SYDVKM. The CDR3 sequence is CASRKRYEQYF. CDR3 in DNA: TGTGCCAGCAGGAAACGCTACGAGCAGTACTTC.

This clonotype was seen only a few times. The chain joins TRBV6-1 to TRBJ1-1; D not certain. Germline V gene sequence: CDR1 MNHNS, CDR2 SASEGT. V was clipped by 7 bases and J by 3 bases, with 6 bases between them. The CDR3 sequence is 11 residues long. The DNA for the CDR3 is TGTGCCAGCACTAGGGACACTGAAGCTTTCTTT. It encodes CASTRDTEAFF.

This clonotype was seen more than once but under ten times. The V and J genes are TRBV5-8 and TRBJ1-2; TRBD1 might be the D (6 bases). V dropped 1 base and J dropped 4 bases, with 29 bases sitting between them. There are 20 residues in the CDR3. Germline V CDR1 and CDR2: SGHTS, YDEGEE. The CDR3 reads CASSLSGEGFQRRRVYGYTF. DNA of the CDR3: TGTGCCAGCAGCTTGTCAGGGGAAGGGTTCCAGCGAAGGAGGGTCTATGGCTACACCTTC.

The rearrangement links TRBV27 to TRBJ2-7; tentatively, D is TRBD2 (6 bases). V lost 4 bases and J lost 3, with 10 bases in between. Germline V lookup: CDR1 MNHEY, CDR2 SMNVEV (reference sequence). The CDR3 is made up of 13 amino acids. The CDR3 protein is CASSSDYFYEQYF. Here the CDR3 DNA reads TGTGCCAGCAGTTCGGACTATTTCTACGAGCAGTACTTC.

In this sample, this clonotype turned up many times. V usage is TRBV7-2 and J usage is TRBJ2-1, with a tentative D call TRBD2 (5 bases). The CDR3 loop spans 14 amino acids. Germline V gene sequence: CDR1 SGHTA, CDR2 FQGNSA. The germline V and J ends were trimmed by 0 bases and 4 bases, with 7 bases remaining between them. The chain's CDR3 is CASSLARDYNEQFF. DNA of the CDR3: TGTGCCAGCAGCTTAGCGAGGGATTACAATGAGCAGTTCTTC.

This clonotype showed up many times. DNA of the CDR3: TGTGCCAGCAGCTTAGTGGGGTCTGGGGCCAACGTCCTGACTTTC. Translated: CASSLVGSGANVLTF. The chain joins TRBV7-2 to TRBJ2-6; D gene unclear. Germline V lookup: CDR1 SGHTA, CDR2 FQGNSA. V was pared by 1 base and J by 1 base, with 5 bases between. The CDR3 contains 15 residues.